This T cell receptor beta chain was recorded in a study of long-term antiretroviral therapy in people with HIV. General study points: CDR3 lengths in HIV samples spanned a narrower range than controls.

Cryopreserved PBMC samples of about 0.9-10 million cells were used for DNA extraction. On this clone itself: Its antigen is undetermined.

Survey level was the resolution at which the v3.0 immunoSEQ assay ran. The sequencing target was about 35,000-55,000 T-cell genomes per sample. TCRdb's copy holds only in-frame clones and misses some; the assay was immunoSEQ multiplex PCR. The sample lists 27,000 or so clones; about 86% were seen once. The sequencing used unsorted PBMCs, collected 1.2 years after starting antiretroviral therapy. This clonotype was sampled from a man between 50 and 59 years old with HIV.

The CDR3, as DNA: TGTGCCAGCAGTTTCCCGGGACACCTGGGGACTGAAGCTTTCTTT. This sequence encodes CASSFPGHLGTEAFF. The rearrangement joins TRBV28 to TRBJ1-1; D possibly corresponds to TRBD1 (6 bases). Germline V CDR1 and CDR2: MDHEN, SYDVKM. The CDR3 is made up of 15 amino acids. The V end lost 3 bases, the J end lost 5 bases, and 16 bases lay between the germline ends.